This passage covers 20 T cell receptor beta chains from one sample sequenced in a study of blood T cell repertoires in COVID-19. Assay: immunoSEQ multiplex PCR; the TCRdb copy retains only in-frame clones and omits some. This table has just over 300,000 clones, nearly 90% appearing once. Sample: PBMCs or T cells enriched from blood (not recorded which). All receptors derive from a woman aged 18-30 years with acute COVID-19.

The CDR3 here is CASSSVEAGGPYEQYF. The DNA of the CDR3 is TGCGCCAGCAGCTCTGTCGAGGCGGGAGGACCCTACGAGCAGTACTTC. This chain connects TRBV5-1 to TRBJ2-7; 8 positions agree with TRBD2. This CDR3 contains 16 residues. The J segment lost 2 bases and the V segment lost 3 bases, leaving 10 bases of the junction unmatched. Germline V gene sequence: CDR1 SGHRS, CDR2 YFSETQ. Using reference TRBV5-1 and TRBJ2-7 for the parts outside the CDR3, the full variable domain is KAGVTQTPRYLIKTRGQQVTLSCSPISGHRSVSWYQQTPGQGLQFLFEYFSETQRNKGNFPGRFSGRQFSNSRSEMNVSTLELGDSALYLCASSSVEAGGPYEQYFGPGTRLTVT.

This sequence joins TRBV7-3 and TRBJ2-3; possible D gene TRBD2, 6 bases. V was clipped by 5 bases and J by 9 bases, with 18 bases between them. This CDR3 has 14 residues. Germline loops: CDR1 SGHTA, CDR2 FQGTGA. The DNA for the CDR3 is TGTGCCAGCAGCCCCGGGGAGGTCGTGGAAACGCAGTATTTT. This codes for CASSPGEVVETQYF. The full variable domain, completed using reference TRBV7-3 and TRBJ2-3, is GAGVSQTPSNKVTEKGKYVELRCDPISGHTALYWYRQSLGQGPEFLIYFQGTGAADDSGLPNDRFFAVRPEGSVSTLKIQRTERGDSAVYLCASSPGEVVETQYFGPGTRLTVL.

The gene calls are TRBV28 and TRBJ1-3; no definite D call. Germline V CDR1 and CDR2: MDHEN, SYDVKM. This CDR3 is 15 amino acids long. Trimming took off 5 bases at V and 0 bases at J, with 11 bases between the two ends. The CDR3 sequence: CASSIGGASGNTIYF. DNA for the CDR3: TGTGCCAGCAGTATCGGCGGAGCCTCTGGAAACACCATATATTTT.

The chain carries TRBV2 and TRBJ1-2; D is perhaps TRBD1 (6 bases). Germline values: CDR1 SNHLY, CDR2 FYNNEI. This CDR3 region has 16 residues. V was shortened by 5 bases and J by 4 bases, with 20 bases between the two germline ends. CDR3: CASSSLGGGGSYGYTF. CDR3 nucleotide sequence: TGTGCCAGCAGTTCACTCGGGGGAGGGGGTAGCTATGGCTACACCTTC.

The table lists this clone with a count of one. This chain connects TRBV5-4 to TRBJ1-2, with D perhaps matching TRBD1 (5 bases). The V and J ends lost 4 bases and 8 bases respectively, with 24 bases between them. CDR1 is SGHNT, CDR2 YYREEE, per germline (reference sequence). This CDR3 has 16 amino acids. DNA of the CDR3: TGTGCCAGCAGCCCGGAGGGGCCCCTGGATTTATGGGGCTACACCTTC. Translated, it gives CASSPEGPLDLWGYTF. Looking up the rest from reference TRBV5-4 and TRBJ1-2 gives the full variable domain: ETGVTQSPTHLIKTRGQQVTLRCSSQSGHNTVSWYQQALGQGPQFIFQYYREEENGRGNFPPRFSGLQFPNYSSELNVNALELDDSALYLCASSPEGPLDLWGYTFGSGTRLTVV.

This chain links TRBV19 with TRBJ1-5, with unresolved D. Germline CDR1 reads LNHDA; CDR2 reads SQIVND (reference sequence). V lost 1 base and J lost 2, with 12 bases in between. The CDR3 is 16 amino acids. This CDR3 reads CASSIVRDSGNQPQHF. Written as DNA, the CDR3 is TGTGCCAGTAGTATAGTTCGGGATTCCGGCAATCAGCCCCAGCATTTT.

The rearrangement joins TRBV18 to TRBJ1-5, with 12 bases identical to TRBD1. Germline assignment: CDR1 KGHSH and CDR2 LQKENI. CDR3 length equals 17 residues. V was clipped by 3 bases and J by 6 bases; unmatched bases: 9. CDR3 nucleotide sequence: TGTGCCAGCTCACCGTCCGGGACAGGGGGCGGTGGTCAGCCCCAGCATTTT. Translated, it gives CASSPSGTGGGGQPQHF.

This chain connects TRBV10-2 to TRBJ1-5, with TRBD1 as a possible D gene (6 bases). The ends were cut back, 5 bases at V and 0 bases at J, with 17 bases in the middle. Looked up from germline, CDR1 is WSHSY and CDR2 is SAAADI. The CDR3 has 17 residues. The CDR3 coding sequence is TGCGCCAGCAGTCAATACTACAGGGCCGATAGCAATCAGCCCCAGCATTTT. It yields the protein CASSQYYRADSNQPQHF.

The genes are TRBV19 and TRBJ1-5, with a weak D call TRBD1 (6 bases). Germline assignment: CDR1 LNHDA and CDR2 SQIVND (reference sequence). This CDR3 has 14 residues. V was pared by 3 bases and J by 3 bases, with 9 bases between. The CDR3, as DNA: TGTGCCAGTAGTATGACAGGCTACAATCAGCCCCAGCATTTT. As protein: CASSMTGYNQPQHF.

In its sample, this clone was seen once. The chain links TRBV9 to TRBJ2-2; D perhaps matches TRBD2 (6 bases). Germline-derived CDR1 and CDR2 are SGDLS and YYNGEE. This CDR3 has 17 amino acids. V was shortened by 0 bases and J by 0 bases, with 12 bases between the two germline ends. The CDR3 protein is CASSVVQGGTNTGELFF. The CDR3 DNA reads TGTGCCAGCAGCGTAGTGCAGGGCGGGACGAACACCGGGGAGCTGTTTTTT.

The chain is built from TRBV7-9 and TRBJ2-1; 14 bases line up with TRBD2. Germline lookup yields CDR1 SEHNR and CDR2 FQNEAQ (reference sequence). The CDR3 extends over 18 amino acids. V was clipped by 0 bases and J by 2 bases; unmatched bases: 3. This CDR3 is CASSLAQTSGRAYNEQFF. The CDR3 nucleotides are TGTGCCAGCAGCTTAGCGCAGACTAGCGGGAGGGCCTACAATGAGCAGTTCTTC.

The CDR3: CATSDKTGSSGANVLTF. The CDR3 nucleotides are TGTGCCACCAGTGATAAGACAGGAAGCTCTGGGGCCAACGTCCTGACTTTC. The rearrangement uses TRBV24-1 and TRBJ2-6; maybe TRBD1 (6 bases). The CDR3 contains 17 residues. Germline V gene lookup returns CDR1 KGHDR and CDR2 SFDVKD. Between the trimmed V and J ends, which lost 3 bases and 0 bases, there was a span of 11 bases.

The V call is TRBV28, the J call TRBJ2-6; TRBD1 matches at 9 bases. Unmatched junction bases numbered 12, after V lost 2 bases and J lost 4 bases. Looked up from germline, CDR1 is MDHEN and CDR2 is SYDVKM. This CDR3 comprises 19 residues. CDR3 DNA: TGTGCCAGCAGTTTACTTCGGACAGGGGTTCTTTCAGGGGCCAACGTCCTGACTTTC. Translating gives CASSLLRTGVLSGANVLTF.

The chain couples TRBV2 to TRBJ2-1, with 16 bases matching TRBD2. In germline, CDR1 is SNHLY, CDR2 FYNNEI. V was clipped by 2 bases and J by 7 bases; unmatched bases: 5. The CDR3 spans 17 residues. The DNA for the CDR3 is TGTGCCAGCAGTGAATTGCTGGGACTAGCGGGAGGGAATGAGCAGTTCTTC. Its translation is CASSELLGLAGGNEQFF. Full variable domain (outside the CDR3, taken from reference TRBV2 and TRBJ2-1): EPEVTQTPSHQVTQMGQEVILRCVPISNHLYFYWYRQILGQKVEFLVSFYNNEISEKSEIFDDQFSVERPDGSNFTLKIRSTKLEDSAMYFCASSELLGLAGGNEQFFGPGTRLTVL.

This sequence joins TRBV30 and TRBJ2-7, with no clear D. Germline V gene lookup returns CDR1 GTSNPN and CDR2 SVGIG (reference sequence). CDR3 length equals 11 residues. V was trimmed by 1 base and J by 3 bases, leaving 4 bases between them. CDR3 bases: TGTGCCTGGAGTGGCGGCTACGAGCAGTACTTC. Its protein product is CAWSGGYEQYF.

The chain joins TRBV6-6 to TRBJ2-3, with 13 nucleotides matching TRBD2. The CDR3 covers 16 residues. V lost 5 bases to trimming and J lost 2 bases; unmatched junction nucleotides: 4. CDR1 and CDR2 from the germline V gene are MNHNY and SVGAGI (reference sequence). The CDR3 sequence: CASSRTSGSFTDTQYF. The CDR3 DNA sequence: TGTGCCAGCAGTCGGACTAGCGGGAGTTTCACAGATACGCAGTATTTT.

The chain links TRBV3-1 (or the pseudogene TRBV3-2) to TRBJ1-5; tentative D call: TRBD1 (6 bases). Trimming removed 5 bases at V and 7 bases at J, with 15 bases between. CDR1 is LGHDT and CDR2 is YNNKEL in the germline V gene (reference sequence). The CDR3 totals 14 residues. Written as DNA, the CDR3 is TGTGCCAGCAGCACAGGGAACTTTCAGCAGCCCCAGCATTTT. Residues: CASSTGNFQQPQHF.

The rearrangement links TRBV19 to TRBJ2-1; 8 bases align to TRBD2. The CDR3 runs to 15 residues. Germline-derived CDR1 and CDR2 are LNHDA and SQIVND (reference sequence). V was pared by 4 bases and J by 7 bases, with 9 bases of the junction left unmatched. DNA of the CDR3: TGTGCCAGTAGTAGACCCGGGACGGGGGGGAATGAGCAGTTCTTC. Translated: CASSRPGTGGNEQFF.

V gene TRBV19 combines with J gene TRBJ2-1, with D perhaps TRBD1 (6 bases). The V gene lost 4 bases and the J gene lost 4 bases, with 8 bases spanning the gap. Germline lookup yields CDR1 LNHDA and CDR2 SQIVND (reference sequence). The CDR3 totals 13 residues. The CDR3 reads CASSRQGYNEQFF. Here the CDR3 DNA reads TGTGCCAGTAGTAGGCAGGGGTACAATGAGCAGTTCTTC.

This chain uses TRBV5-4 with TRBJ2-5; 12 bases line up with TRBD2. The V gene's germline CDR1 is SGHNT and CDR2 YYREEE (reference sequence). CDR3 size: 16 residues. V lost 1 base, J lost 1 base, and 2 bases stayed unmatched. In nucleotides, the CDR3 is TGTGCCAGCAGCTTGCTAGCGGGAGGGTTCCAAGAGACCCAGTACTTC. Protein: CASSLLAGGFQETQYF.